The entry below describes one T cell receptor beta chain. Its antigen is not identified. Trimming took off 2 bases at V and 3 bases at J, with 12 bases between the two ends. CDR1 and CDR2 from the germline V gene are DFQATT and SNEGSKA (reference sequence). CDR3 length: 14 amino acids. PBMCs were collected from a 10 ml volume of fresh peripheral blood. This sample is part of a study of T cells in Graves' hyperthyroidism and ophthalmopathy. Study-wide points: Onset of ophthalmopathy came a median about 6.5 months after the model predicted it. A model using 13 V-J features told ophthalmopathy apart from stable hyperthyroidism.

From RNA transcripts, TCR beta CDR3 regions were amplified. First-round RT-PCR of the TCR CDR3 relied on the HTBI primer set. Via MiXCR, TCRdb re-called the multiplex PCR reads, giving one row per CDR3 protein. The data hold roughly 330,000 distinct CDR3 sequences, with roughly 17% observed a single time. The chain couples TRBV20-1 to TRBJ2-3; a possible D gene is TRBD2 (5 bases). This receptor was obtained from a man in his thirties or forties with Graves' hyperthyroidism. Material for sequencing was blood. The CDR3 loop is CSARSAGRTDTQYF. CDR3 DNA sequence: TGCAGTGCTAGAAGTGCTGGGAGAACAGATACGCAGTATTTT.